These 27 T cell receptor beta chains share one sample of origin, sequenced in a study of cytomegalovirus exposure and HLA in healthy donors. 60 Vbeta and 13 Jbeta primers were used in PCR. TCRdb keeps only in-frame clones here, not all; method: immunoSEQ multiplex PCR. The sample includes some 130,000 clones. The sequencing input was PBMCs. These receptors were collected from a man aged 18 to 35 in good health and CMV-seronegative.

V gene TRBV9 combines with J gene TRBJ1-1, with D possibly being TRBD1 (6 bases). This CDR3 has 14 amino acids. V lost 3 bases and J lost 0, with 9 bases in between. Germline V gene sequence: CDR1 SGDLS, CDR2 YYNGEE. The CDR3 nucleotides read TGTGCCAGCAGCGAGACAGGAATGAACACTGAAGCTTTCTTT. It is translated as CASSETGMNTEAFF.

The chain links TRBV28 to TRBJ2-1; D may be TRBD1 (5 bases). Germline loops: CDR1 MDHEN, CDR2 SYDVKM. This CDR3 spans 14 amino acids. V gave up 10 bases and J gave up 0 bases, with 13 bases separating them. The CDR3 DNA sequence: TGTGCCACGTTGGACATGAGCTCCTACAATGAGCAGTTCTTC. Encoded protein: CATLDMSSYNEQFF.

The CDR3: CAWSGGVGGQPQHF. The CDR3 DNA reads as TGTGCCTGGAGTGGTGGCGTAGGGGGTCAGCCCCAGCATTTT. The gene calls are TRBV30 and TRBJ1-5; tentative D call: TRBD1 (6 bases). CDR3 length: 14 residues. Germline lookup yields CDR1 GTSNPN and CDR2 SVGIG (reference sequence). The V and J ends lost 1 base and 6 bases respectively, with 13 bases between them.

Notes on this clone: Other DNA sequences of this sample code for an identical CDR3. The chain recombines TRBV25-1 with TRBJ2-7; TRBD1 matches at 7 bases. The V and J ends lost 6 bases and 3 bases, in that order; junction bases with no gene match: 5. Germline assignment: CDR1 MGHDK and CDR2 SYGVNS. The CDR3 loop spans 13 amino acids. Here the CDR3 reads CASSYGTVYEQYF. CDR3 sequence (DNA): TGTGCCAGCAGCTATGGGACAGTCTACGAGCAGTACTTC.

This chain joins TRBV7-2 and TRBJ2-7; D unresolved. The V end lost 1 base, the J end lost 3 bases, and 4 bases lay between the germline ends. The CDR3 consists of 12 residues. The germline gives CDR1 SGHTA, CDR2 FQGNSA. CDR3: CASSLDFYEQYF. CDR3 nucleotides: TGTGCCAGCAGCTTAGACTTCTACGAGCAGTACTTC.

The CDR3: CASRALEVSGGILAKNIQYF. Here the CDR3 DNA reads TGCGCCAGCAGGGCCCTAGAGGTTAGCGGGGGAATTCTAGCCAAAAACATTCAGTACTTC. This sequence joins TRBV5-1 and TRBJ2-4, with 9 bases aligning to TRBD2. Germline V lookup: CDR1 SGHRS, CDR2 YFSETQ. The V and J ends lost 5 bases and 0 bases, in that order; junction bases with no gene match: 18. The CDR3 runs 20 residues.

This clone ranks as medium-sized (0.01 to 0.1%) in terms of frequency. The chain combines TRBV7-9 with TRBJ1-5, with 7 positions matching TRBD1. The CDR3 has 15 amino acids. Germline V CDR1 and CDR2: SEHNR, FQNEAQ (reference sequence). With V trimmed by 4 bases and J by 2 bases, 5 bases remained unmatched. CDR3 amino acids: CASSSGGLGNQPQHF. The CDR3 region has the DNA TGTGCCAGCAGCTCAGGGGGTCTGGGCAATCAGCCCCAGCATTTT.

The genes are TRBV4-1 and TRBJ1-1; 7 nucleotides align to TRBD1. Germline trimming cut 0 bases from V and 7 bases from J; bases unmatched to any gene: 5. The CDR3 sequence is 14 residues long. Germline lookup yields CDR1 MGHRA and CDR2 YSYEKL. This chain's CDR3 is CASSQETGTYEAFF. For the CDR3, the DNA is TGCGCCAGCAGCCAAGAGACAGGGACCTATGAAGCTTTCTTT.

The chain couples TRBV7-9 to TRBJ2-6, with 7 bases that match TRBD1. V shed 5 bases, J shed 4 bases, and the junction held 5 bases outside the gene matches. This CDR3 is built from 15 residues. Germline CDR1 is SEHNR and CDR2 is FQNEAQ (reference sequence). This CDR3 is CASSRGTVGANVLTF. The CDR3 nucleotides are TGTGCCAGCAGCCGAGGGACAGTCGGGGCCAACGTCCTGACTTTC.

The CDR3 nucleotides are TGCGCCAGCAGCCAAGACGGGAACCAGGACATTCAGTACTTC. Its protein is CASSQDGNQDIQYF. V and J are TRBV4-3 and TRBJ2-4, with TRBD2 as a possible D gene (5 bases). Germline values: CDR1 LGHNA, CDR2 YSLEER. Trimming removed 0 bases at V and 8 bases at J, with 11 bases between. This CDR3 region has 14 residues.

The chain combines TRBV28 with TRBJ2-5; possible D gene TRBD2, 7 bases. The CDR3 totals 13 residues. Germline V CDR1 and CDR2: MDHEN, SYDVKM. V was clipped by 8 bases and J by 5 bases, with 15 bases between them. As DNA, the CDR3 is TGTGCCAGCGGGGGGGCCGCCCGGGAGACCCAGTACTTC. It specifies CASGGAARETQYF.

The chain employs TRBV6-6 and TRBJ2-5, with 10 bases identical to TRBD1. The CDR3 is 15 residues long. J gave up 2 bases and V 7 bases, and 7 bases lay outside the gene matches. Germline V CDR1 and CDR2: MNHNY, SVGAGI (reference sequence). The CDR3, as DNA: TGTGCCAGCAAACCGGGACAGGGGTATCAAGAGACCCAGTACTTC. Amino acids: CASKPGQGYQETQYF.

The V call is TRBV15, the J call TRBJ2-3; D unresolved. The V and J ends lost 1 base and 10 bases respectively, with 9 bases between them. CDR1 is LNHNV, CDR2 YYDKDF, per germline (reference sequence). This CDR3 spans 12 amino acids. The CDR3 sequence: CATSRVSTSQYF. The CDR3 coding sequence is TGTGCCACCAGCAGAGTGAGTACCTCGCAGTATTTT.

This chain links TRBV5-6 with TRBJ2-1; a possible D gene is TRBD2 (6 bases). V was trimmed by 4 bases and J by 2 bases, leaving 22 bases between them. This CDR3 spans 18 amino acids. Germline V lookup: CDR1 SGHDT, CDR2 YYEEEE. CDR3 in amino acids: CASSTDAPSGGTYNEQFF. CDR3 coding DNA: TGTGCCAGCAGCACTGACGCCCCAAGTGGGGGGACCTACAATGAGCAGTTCTTC.

The V gene is TRBV29-1, the J gene TRBJ1-5; 8 bases align to TRBD1. This CDR3 has 13 amino acids. V shed 4 bases, J shed 6 bases, and the junction held 5 bases outside the gene matches. Germline assignment: CDR1 SQVTM and CDR2 ANQGSEA. CDR3 nucleotide sequence: TGCAGCGTTGCCCAGGGGGCCTCTCAGCCCCAGCATTTT. It specifies CSVAQGASQPQHF.

This chain connects TRBV4-3 to TRBJ2-5; 8 nucleotides line up with TRBD2. The J call could be wrong; TRBJ2-7 is a better fit for the DNA end. This CDR3 region has 14 residues. CDR1 LGHNA and CDR2 YSLEER come from the germline V gene. CDR3 protein: CASSPSPAGGEQYF. CDR3 sequence (DNA): TGCGCCAGCAGCCCATCCCCGGCGGGAGGCGAGCAGTACTTC.

V and J are TRBV6-5 and TRBJ2-5; D is undetermined. This CDR3 comprises 11 residues. The germline gives CDR1 MNHEY, CDR2 SVGAGI. Between the trimmed V and J ends, which lost 4 bases and 5 bases, there was a span of 5 bases. The DNA for the CDR3 is TGTGCCAGCAGTTCCCGGGAGACCCAGTACTTC. Protein product: CASSSRETQYF.

This chain joins TRBV6-5 and TRBJ1-6; the D is unclear. This CDR3 spans 14 amino acids. Looked up from germline, CDR1 is MNHEY and CDR2 is SVGAGI. V was pared by 6 bases and J by 8 bases, with 14 bases between. The CDR3: CASSHQRKDSPLHF. The CDR3 coding sequence is TGTGCCAGCAGCCATCAGCGTAAGGATTCACCCCTCCACTTT.

The V call is TRBV9, the J call TRBJ2-7; weak D call: TRBD2 (6 bases). The CDR3 covers 18 residues. Trimming took 4 bases from V and 7 from J, leaving 30 bases between them. CDR1 is SGDLS, CDR2 YYNGEE, per germline. The CDR3 loop reads CASSRDPPGAGSTLEQYF. The CDR3 DNA follows: TGTGCCAGCAGCAGGGACCCCCCGGGCGCGGGGAGTACGTTGGAGCAGTACTTC.

The chain employs TRBV2 and TRBJ2-2, with 9 bases fitting TRBD2. The length of the CDR3 is 12 residues. Trimming took 6 bases from V and 7 from J; bases not matched to a gene: 0. Germline values: CDR1 SNHLY, CDR2 FYNNEI. The CDR3 protein is CASRLAGGELFF. Here the CDR3 DNA reads TGTGCCAGCAGACTAGCGGGCGGGGAGCTGTTTTTT.

This sequence joins TRBV6-5 and TRBJ1-4, with D possibly TRBD1 on 6 matching bases. The V end was cut by 0 bases, the J end by 6 bases, with 11 bases between. This CDR3 contains 15 residues. Per the germline V gene, CDR1 is MNHEY and CDR2 is SVGAGI. The CDR3 sequence: CASSYSGANDEKLFF. DNA of the CDR3: TGTGCCAGCAGTTACTCGGGGGCGAACGATGAAAAACTGTTTTTT.

The chain links TRBV6-6 to TRBJ2-7; TRBD1 matches 7 bases. CDR1 and CDR2 from the germline V gene are MNHNY and SVGAGI (reference sequence). With V trimmed by 4 bases and J by 5 bases, 5 bases remained unmatched. The CDR3 runs to 13 residues. This chain's CDR3 is CASSWTGLDEQYF. CDR3 in DNA: TGTGCCAGCAGTTGGACAGGTTTGGACGAGCAGTACTTC.

V and J are TRBV2 and TRBJ2-1; 8 nucleotides match TRBD2. The CDR3 extends over 15 amino acids. Germline V CDR1 and CDR2: SNHLY, FYNNEI. Trimming cost V 5 bases and J 1 base; bases outside gene matches: 4. The chain's CDR3 is CASSPGTSSYNEQFF. The CDR3 nucleotides are TGTGCCAGCAGTCCCGGGACTAGTTCCTACAATGAGCAGTTCTTC.

A word on this clone: Because it lacks the conserved phenylalanine or tryptophan at the end, this CDR3 is likely a read error. The chain couples TRBV6-5 to TRBJ2-7; D perhaps matches TRBD2 (5 bases). V was pared by 0 bases and J by 0 bases, with 12 bases between. Germline-derived CDR1 and CDR2 are MNHEY and SVGAGI. This CDR3 spans 16 amino acids. The CDR3 here is CASSYSSAKSSYEQYS. In nucleotides, the CDR3 is TGTGCCAGCAGTTACTCTAGCGCTAAAAGCTCCTACGAGCAGTACTCC.

The chain employs TRBV14 and TRBJ2-3; the D is unclear. Germline V gives CDR1 SGHDN, CDR2 FVKESK. This CDR3 is built from 14 residues. V gave up 0 bases and J gave up 6 bases, with 10 bases separating them. DNA for the CDR3: TGTGCCAGCAGCCAAGACTGGAGCGTGGATACGCAGTATTTT. This codes for CASSQDWSVDTQYF.

V gene TRBV4-3 combines with J gene TRBJ2-2; 11 bases agree with TRBD2. In germline, CDR1 is LGHNA, CDR2 YSLEER. J lost 2 bases, V lost 0 bases, and 5 bases had no gene match. The CDR3 runs 18 residues. This chain's CDR3 is CASSQDPSGGINTGELFF. CDR3 DNA: TGCGCCAGCAGCCAAGATCCTAGCGGGGGGATCAACACCGGGGAGCTGTTTTTT.

V gene TRBV27 combines with J gene TRBJ2-5; 9 nucleotides align to TRBD2. The J call may be wrong; the DNA end is better matched by TRBJ2-7. The CDR3 is 16 amino acids. Germline V gives CDR1 MNHEY, CDR2 SMNVEV (reference sequence). The chain's CDR3 is CASSPSPGTSFYEQYF. CDR3 DNA: TGTGCCAGCAGTCCTTCACCCGGGACTAGCTTTTACGAGCAGTACTTC.